The rows below give T cell receptor beta chains drawn from one sample of a study of OX40 agonist ivuxolimab in advanced cancers. The data were produced by immunoSEQ multiplex PCR, yet TCRdb's version contains in-frame clones alone and is incomplete. This repertoire shows some 60,000 clones, under 85% found once; its top ten account for around 5%. Sequenced material: CD4+ or CD8+ T cells sorted from blood, taken in a trial of the OX40 agonist ivuxolimab. The source is an adult with an advanced solid tumor such as melanoma, head and neck, liver or kidney cancer. The CDR3 runs from the conserved cysteine through the conserved F or W. D genes are given only for firm matches. Part of the rows lack a size; the others show once, few, many or a class for expanded clones.

>TRBJ1-1|-|11|-|TRBV6-1
CASVLNTEAFF
>TRBJ1-1|-|15|-|TRBV7-9
CASSLVAGQNTEAFF
>TRBJ2-1|TRBD1|15|-|TRBV25-1
CASSEPGQGVYEQFF
>TRBJ2-7|-|13|-|TRBV7-9
CASSLEARREQYF
>TRBJ2-3|TRBD2|15|few|TRBV6-5
CASSYSGLVTDTQYF
>TRBJ1-1|-|11|-|TRBV6-1
CASGLNTEAFF
>TRBJ1-2|TRBD1|13|few|TRBV29-1
CSVRTGENYGYTF
>TRBJ2-7|-|17|-|TRBV4-1
CASSQDGFKARPYEQYF
>TRBJ2-3|TRBD2|13|-|TRBV6-4
CASRSSGGDTQYF
>TRBJ1-1|-|12|-|TRBV28
CASSLLRGQAFF
>TRBJ1-5|-|14|-|TRBV29-1
CSVVEQGGNQPQHF
>TRBJ2-7|-|11|few|TRBV20-1
CSASARYEQYF
>TRBJ2-7|-|14|-|TRBV5-1
CASSLGGTPAEQYF
>TRBJ2-5|TRBD2|14|-|TRBV7-9
CASSGQRGQETQYF
>TRBJ1-2|-|13|-|TRBV19
CASNNGGGHGYTF
>TRBJ2-5|-|14|-|TRBV9
CASSVTGLQETQYF
>TRBJ1-2|TRBD1|16|-|TRBV18
CASSPTQGAQNYGYTF
>TRBJ2-1|-|18|-|TRBV14
CASSQDINRESSYNEQFF
>TRBJ2-1|-|12|-|TRBV30
CAWRREIYEQFF
>TRBJ2-1|TRBD2|16|-|TRBV18
CASSPLASGRNNEQFF
>TRBJ2-4|TRBD1|15|-|TRBV2
CASSEGQGGQGIQYF
>TRBJ1-2|-|12|-|TRBV30
CAWSVGGLGYTF
>TRBJ1-6|TRBD1|16|-|TRBV7-9
CASSSEQGPFNSPLHF
>TRBJ2-4|-|15|-|TRBV6-1
CASSGTHDAKNIQYF
>TRBJ2-2|-|16|few|TRBV4-2
CASSAPPYGGTGELFF
>TRBJ1-2|-|14|few|TRBV13
CASSGSGADYGYTF